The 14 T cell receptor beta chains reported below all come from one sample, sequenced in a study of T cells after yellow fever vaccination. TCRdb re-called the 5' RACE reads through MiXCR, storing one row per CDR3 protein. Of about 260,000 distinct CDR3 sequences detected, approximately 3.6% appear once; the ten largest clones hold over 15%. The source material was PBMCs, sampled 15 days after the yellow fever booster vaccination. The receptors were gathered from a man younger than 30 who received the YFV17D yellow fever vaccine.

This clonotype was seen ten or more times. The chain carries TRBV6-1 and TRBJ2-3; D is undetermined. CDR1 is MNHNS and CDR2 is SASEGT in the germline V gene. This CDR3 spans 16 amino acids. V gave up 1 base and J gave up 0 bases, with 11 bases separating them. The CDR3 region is CASSEVIGTSTDTQYF. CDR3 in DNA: TGTGCCAGCAGTGAAGTGATAGGTACTAGCACAGATACGCAGTATTTT.

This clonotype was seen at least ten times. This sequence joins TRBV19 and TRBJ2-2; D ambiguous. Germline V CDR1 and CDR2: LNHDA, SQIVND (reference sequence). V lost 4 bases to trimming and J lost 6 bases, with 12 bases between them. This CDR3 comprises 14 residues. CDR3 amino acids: CASSKGQVAGELFF. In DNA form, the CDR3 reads TGTGCCAGTAGTAAGGGCCAGGTGGCCGGGGAGCTGTTTTTT.

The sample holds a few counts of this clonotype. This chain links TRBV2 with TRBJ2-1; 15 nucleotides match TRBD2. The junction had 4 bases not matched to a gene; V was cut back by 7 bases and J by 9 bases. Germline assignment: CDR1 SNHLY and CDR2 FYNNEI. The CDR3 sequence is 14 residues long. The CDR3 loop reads CASTGTSGGFEQFF. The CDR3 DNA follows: TGTGCCAGCACCGGGACTAGCGGGGGGTTTGAGCAGTTCTTC.

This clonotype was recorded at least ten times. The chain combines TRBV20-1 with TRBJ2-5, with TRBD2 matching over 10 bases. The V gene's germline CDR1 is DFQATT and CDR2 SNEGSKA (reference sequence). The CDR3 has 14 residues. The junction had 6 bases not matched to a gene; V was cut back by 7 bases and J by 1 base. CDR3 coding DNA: TGCAGTGGGCTAGCGGGGGCCCTCCAAGAGACCCAGTACTTC. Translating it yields CSGLAGALQETQYF.

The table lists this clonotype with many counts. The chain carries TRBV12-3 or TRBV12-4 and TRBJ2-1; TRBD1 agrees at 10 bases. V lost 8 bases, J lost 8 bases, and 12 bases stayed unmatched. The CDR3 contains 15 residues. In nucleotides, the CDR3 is TGTGCCAGCTCCCGCCCCGGGACAGGGGTGGATGAGCAGTTCTTC. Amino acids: CASSRPGTGVDEQFF.

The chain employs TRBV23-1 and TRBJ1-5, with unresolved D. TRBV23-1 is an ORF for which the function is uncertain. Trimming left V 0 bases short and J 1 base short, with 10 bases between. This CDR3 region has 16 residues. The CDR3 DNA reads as TGCGCCAGCAGTCAATCGCCGGGAGGGAGCAATCAGCCCCAGCATTTT. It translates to CASSQSPGGSNQPQHF.

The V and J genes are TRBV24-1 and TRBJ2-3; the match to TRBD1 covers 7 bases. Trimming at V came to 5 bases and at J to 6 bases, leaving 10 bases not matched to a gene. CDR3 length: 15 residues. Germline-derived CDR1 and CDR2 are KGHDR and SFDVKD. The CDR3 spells CATSALSDRVDTQYF. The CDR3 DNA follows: TGTGCCACCAGTGCCCTAAGCGACAGGGTGGATACGCAGTATTTT.

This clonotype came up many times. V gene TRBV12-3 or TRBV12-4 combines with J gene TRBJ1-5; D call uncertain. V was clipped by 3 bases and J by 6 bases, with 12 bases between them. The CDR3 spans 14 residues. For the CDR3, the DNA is TGTGCCAGCAGTTTGGGTTTTTTCGGTCAGCCCCAGCATTTT. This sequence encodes CASSLGFFGQPQHF.

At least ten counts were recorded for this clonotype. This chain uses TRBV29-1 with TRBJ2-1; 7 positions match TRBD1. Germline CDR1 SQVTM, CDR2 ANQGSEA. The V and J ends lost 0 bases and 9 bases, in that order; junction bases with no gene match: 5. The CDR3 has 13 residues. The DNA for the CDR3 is TGCAGCGTTGAAGAGGAAGGGGGCGGTGAGCAGTTCTTC. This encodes CSVEEEGGGEQFF.

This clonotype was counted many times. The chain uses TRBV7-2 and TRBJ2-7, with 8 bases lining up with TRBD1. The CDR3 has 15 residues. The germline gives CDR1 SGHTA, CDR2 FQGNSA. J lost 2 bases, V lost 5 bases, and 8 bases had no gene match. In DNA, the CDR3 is TGTGCCAGCAGCCCACACGGACAGGGCCCCTACGAGCAGTACTTC. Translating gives CASSPHGQGPYEQYF.

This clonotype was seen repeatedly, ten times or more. CDR3 region: CASSFSQRTTDTQYF. The CDR3 coding sequence is TGCGCCAGCAGCTTCTCCCAGCGCACCACAGATACGCAGTATTTT. The rearrangement links TRBV5-1 to TRBJ2-3; D gene uncertain. Trimming left V 2 bases short and J 2 bases short, with 12 bases between. The CDR3 runs to 15 residues. Germline loops: CDR1 SGHRS, CDR2 YFSETQ.

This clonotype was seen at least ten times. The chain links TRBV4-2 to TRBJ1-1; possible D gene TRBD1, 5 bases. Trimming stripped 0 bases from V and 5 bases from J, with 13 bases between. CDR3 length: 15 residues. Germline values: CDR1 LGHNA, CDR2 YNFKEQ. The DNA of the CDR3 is TGTGCCAGCAGCCAAGATATCGGGGAGGGGACTGAAGCTTTCTTT. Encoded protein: CASSQDIGEGTEAFF.

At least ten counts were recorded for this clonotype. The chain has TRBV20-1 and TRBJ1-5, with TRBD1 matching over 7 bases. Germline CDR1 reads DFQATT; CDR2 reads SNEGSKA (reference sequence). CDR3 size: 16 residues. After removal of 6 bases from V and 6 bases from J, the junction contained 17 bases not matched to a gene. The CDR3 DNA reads TGCAGTGCCTTCGGCCCTCGACGGACAGGACGTCAGCCCCAGCATTTT. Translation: CSAFGPRRTGRQPQHF.

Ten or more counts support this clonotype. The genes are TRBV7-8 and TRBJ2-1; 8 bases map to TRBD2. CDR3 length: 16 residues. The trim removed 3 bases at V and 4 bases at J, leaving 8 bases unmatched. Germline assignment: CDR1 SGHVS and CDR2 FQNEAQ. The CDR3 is CASSFRVAGLYNEQFF. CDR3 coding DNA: TGTGCCAGCAGCTTTAGAGTAGCGGGACTATACAATGAGCAGTTCTTC.